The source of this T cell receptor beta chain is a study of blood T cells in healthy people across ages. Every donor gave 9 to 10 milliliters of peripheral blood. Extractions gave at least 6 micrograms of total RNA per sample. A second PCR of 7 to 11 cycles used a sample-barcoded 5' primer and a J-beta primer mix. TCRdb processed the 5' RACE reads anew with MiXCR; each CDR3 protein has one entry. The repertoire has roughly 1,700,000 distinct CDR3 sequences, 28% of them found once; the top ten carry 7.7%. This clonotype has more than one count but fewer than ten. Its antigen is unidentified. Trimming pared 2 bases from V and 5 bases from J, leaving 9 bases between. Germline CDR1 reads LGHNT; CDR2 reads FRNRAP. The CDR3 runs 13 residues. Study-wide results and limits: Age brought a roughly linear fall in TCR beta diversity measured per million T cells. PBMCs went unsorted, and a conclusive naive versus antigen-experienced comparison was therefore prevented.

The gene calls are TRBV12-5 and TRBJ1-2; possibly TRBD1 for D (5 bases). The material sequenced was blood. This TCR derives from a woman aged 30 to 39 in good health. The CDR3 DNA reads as TGTGCTAGTGGTTTGTCGGCAGGGTATGGCTACACCTTC. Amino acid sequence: CASGLSAGYGYTF.